This T cell receptor (beta chain) is from a study of blood T cell repertoires in COVID-19. Study information: Spain, Italy and the United States supplied samples that represented acute and convalescent COVID-19. T cells, B-cell-depleted T cells, or PBMCs provided the cDNA or gDNA that served as material.

How the authors handled the data: Nucleated cell counts were estimated from reference gene primer amplification. Only in-frame clones appear in the TCRdb table, and some are missing; sequencing was by immunoSEQ multiplex PCR. Clonal size and the V and J genes are those of that table, whereas D and trimming came from the DNA. This sample has 250,000 to 350,000 clones, with approximately 90% found just once. The CDR3 has 13 residues. The ends lost 6 bases at V and 6 bases at J; junction bases unmatched: 3. Germline CDR1 reads MNHNY; CDR2 reads SVGAGI (reference sequence). During active infection, Seattle patients enrolled and were then monitored through disease.

This sequence was found in a woman in her 30s with COVID-19, enrolled during active disease. Sequencing was performed on peripheral blood. The chain couples TRBV6-6 to TRBJ1-5; 9 bases align to TRBD1. The CDR3 sequence is CASSKGQGQPQHF. CDR3 sequence (DNA): TGTGCCAGCAGCAAGGGACAGGGTCAGCCCCAGCATTTT.